This T cell receptor (beta chain) came from a study of blood T cell repertoires in COVID-19. At the level of the study: Both acute and convalescent COVID-19 samples were obtained from the United States, Italy and Spain. The analysed material was cDNA or gDNA that came from T cells, B-cell-depleted T cells, or PBMCs.

Per the study methods: Amplification from reference gene primers served as the basis for estimated nucleated cell counts. Libraries were prepared by immunoSEQ multiplex PCR; TCRdb keeps only in-frame clonotypes and omits some of them. V and J calls and clone size are those listed in that table; D and trimming were worked out from the DNA. The table has fewer than 150,000 clones, 70% to 90% seen once; the top ten hold roughly 8.4%. The germline V gene encodes CDR1 MRHNA and CDR2 SNTAGT. The V gene end was trimmed by 3 bases and the J gene end by 5 bases; junction bases not matched to a gene: 6. The CDR3 contains 15 residues.

The rearrangement links TRBV6-4 to TRBJ2-3, with 9 bases identical to TRBD2. Sample: peripheral blood. The sequence was obtained from a woman in her 70s who had recovered from COVID-19. CDR3 residues: CASSERGGREDTQYF. Here the CDR3 DNA reads TGTGCCAGCAGTGAGCGGGGGGGCCGTGAAGATACGCAGTATTTT.